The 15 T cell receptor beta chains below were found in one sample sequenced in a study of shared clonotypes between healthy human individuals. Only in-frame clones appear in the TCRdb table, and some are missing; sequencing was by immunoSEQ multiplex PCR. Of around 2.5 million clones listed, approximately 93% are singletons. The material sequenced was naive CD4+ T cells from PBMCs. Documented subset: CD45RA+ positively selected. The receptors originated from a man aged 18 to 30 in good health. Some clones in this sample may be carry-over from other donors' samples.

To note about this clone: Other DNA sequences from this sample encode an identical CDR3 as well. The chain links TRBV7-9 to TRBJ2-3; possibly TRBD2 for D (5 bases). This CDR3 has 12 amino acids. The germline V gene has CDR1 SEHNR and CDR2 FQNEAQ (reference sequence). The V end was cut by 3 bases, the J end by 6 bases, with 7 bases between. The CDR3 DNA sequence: TGTGCCAGCAGCTTTAGCGAGGATACGCAGTATTTT. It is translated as CASSFSEDTQYF.

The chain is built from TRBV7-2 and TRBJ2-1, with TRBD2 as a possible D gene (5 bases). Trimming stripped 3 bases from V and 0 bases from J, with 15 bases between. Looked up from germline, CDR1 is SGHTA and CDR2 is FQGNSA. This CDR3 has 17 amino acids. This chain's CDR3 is CASSFSPRGYSYNEQFF. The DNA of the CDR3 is TGTGCCAGCAGCTTTTCCCCTCGGGGTTACTCCTACAATGAGCAGTTCTTC.

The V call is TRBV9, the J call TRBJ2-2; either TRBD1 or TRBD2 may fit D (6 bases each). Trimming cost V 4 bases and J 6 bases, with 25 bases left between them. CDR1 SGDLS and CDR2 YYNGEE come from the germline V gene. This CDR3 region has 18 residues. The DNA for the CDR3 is TGTGCCAGCAGCTCTCAAAGGGGAGTGAGGGGGGCGCCCGGGGAGCTGTTTTTT. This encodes CASSSQRGVRGAPGELFF. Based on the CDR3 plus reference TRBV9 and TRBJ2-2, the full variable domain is DSGVTQTPKHLITATGQRVTLRCSPRSGDLSVYWYQQSLDQGLQFLIQYYNGEERAKGNILERFSAQQFPDLHSELNLSSLELGDSALYFCASSSQRGVRGAPGELFFGEGSRLTVL.

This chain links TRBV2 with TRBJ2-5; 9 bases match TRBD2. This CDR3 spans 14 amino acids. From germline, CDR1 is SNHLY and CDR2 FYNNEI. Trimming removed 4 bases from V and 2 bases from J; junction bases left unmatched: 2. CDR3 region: CASSGGRGQETQYF. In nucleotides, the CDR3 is TGTGCCAGCAGTGGCGGGAGGGGACAAGAGACCCAGTACTTC.

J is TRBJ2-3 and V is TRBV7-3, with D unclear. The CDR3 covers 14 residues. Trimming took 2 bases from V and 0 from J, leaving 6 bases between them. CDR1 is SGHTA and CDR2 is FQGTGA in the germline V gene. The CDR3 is CASSLAYSTDTQYF. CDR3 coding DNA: TGTGCCAGCAGCTTAGCTTACAGCACAGATACGCAGTATTTT.

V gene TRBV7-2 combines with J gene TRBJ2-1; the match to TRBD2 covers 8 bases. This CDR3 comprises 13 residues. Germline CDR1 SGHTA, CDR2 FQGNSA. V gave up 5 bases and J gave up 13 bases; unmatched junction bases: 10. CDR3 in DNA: TGTGCCAGCAGCCCCCCTTCGGGACTAGTTCAGTTCTTC. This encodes CASSPPSGLVQFF.

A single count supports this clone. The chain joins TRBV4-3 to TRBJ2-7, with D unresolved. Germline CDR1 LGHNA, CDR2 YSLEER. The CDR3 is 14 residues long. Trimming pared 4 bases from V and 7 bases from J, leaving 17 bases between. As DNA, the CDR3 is TGCGCCAGCAGCCCAGGCGGCACCTCGGGTGAGCAGTACTTC. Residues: CASSPGGTSGEQYF.

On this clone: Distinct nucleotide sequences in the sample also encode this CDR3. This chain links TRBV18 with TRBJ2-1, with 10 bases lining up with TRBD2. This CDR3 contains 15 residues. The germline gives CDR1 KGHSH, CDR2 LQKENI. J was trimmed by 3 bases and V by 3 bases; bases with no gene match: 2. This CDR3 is CASSPLAGVYNEQFF. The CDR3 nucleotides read TGTGCCAGCTCACCTCTAGCGGGGGTCTACAATGAGCAGTTCTTC. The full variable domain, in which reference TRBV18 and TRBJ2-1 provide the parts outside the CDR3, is NAGVMQNPRHLVRRRGQEARLRCSPMKGHSHVYWYRQLPEEGLKFMVYLQKENIIDESGMPKERFSAEFPKEGPSILRIQQVVRGDSAAYFCASSPLAGVYNEQFFGPGTRLTVL.

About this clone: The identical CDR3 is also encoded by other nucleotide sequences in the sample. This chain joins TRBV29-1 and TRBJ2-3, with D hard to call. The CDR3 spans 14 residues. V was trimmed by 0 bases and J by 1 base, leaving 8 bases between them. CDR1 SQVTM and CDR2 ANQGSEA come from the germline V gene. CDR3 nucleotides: TGCAGCGTTGAAGATCCGCCAGGCACAGATACGCAGTATTTT. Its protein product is CSVEDPPGTDTQYF.

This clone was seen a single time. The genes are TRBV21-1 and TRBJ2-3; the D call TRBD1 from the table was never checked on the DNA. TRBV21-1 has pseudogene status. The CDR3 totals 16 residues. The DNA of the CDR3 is TGTGCCAGCACCTCCCGAGGGGGTAGGTTCACAGATACGCAGTATTTT. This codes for CASTSRGGRFTDTQYF.

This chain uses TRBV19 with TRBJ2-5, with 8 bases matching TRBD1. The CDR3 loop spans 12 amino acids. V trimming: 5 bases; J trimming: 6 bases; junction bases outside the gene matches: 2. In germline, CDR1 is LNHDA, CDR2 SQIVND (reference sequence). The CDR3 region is CASSPRGQTQYF. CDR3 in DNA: TGTGCCAGTAGTCCCAGGGGGCAGACCCAGTACTTC.

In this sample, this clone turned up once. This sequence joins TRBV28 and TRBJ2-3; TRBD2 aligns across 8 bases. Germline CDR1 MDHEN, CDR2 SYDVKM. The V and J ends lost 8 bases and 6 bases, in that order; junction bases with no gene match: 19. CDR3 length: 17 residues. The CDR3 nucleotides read TGTGCCAGCCCTCCATCGGCAACTAGCGGCGGAGGGGATACGCAGTATTTT. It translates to CASPPSATSGGGDTQYF.

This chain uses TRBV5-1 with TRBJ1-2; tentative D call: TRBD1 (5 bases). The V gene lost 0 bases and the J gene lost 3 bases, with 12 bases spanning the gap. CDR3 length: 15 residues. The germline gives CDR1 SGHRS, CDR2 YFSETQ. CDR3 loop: CASSLGQPRDYGYTF. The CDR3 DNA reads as TGCGCCAGCAGCTTGGGACAGCCGAGGGACTATGGCTACACCTTC.

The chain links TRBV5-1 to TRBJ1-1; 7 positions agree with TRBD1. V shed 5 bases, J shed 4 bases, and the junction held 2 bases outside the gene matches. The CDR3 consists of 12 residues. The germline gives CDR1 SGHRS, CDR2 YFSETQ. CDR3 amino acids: CASRTGSTEAFF. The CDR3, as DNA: TGCGCCAGCAGGACAGGGTCCACTGAAGCTTTCTTT.

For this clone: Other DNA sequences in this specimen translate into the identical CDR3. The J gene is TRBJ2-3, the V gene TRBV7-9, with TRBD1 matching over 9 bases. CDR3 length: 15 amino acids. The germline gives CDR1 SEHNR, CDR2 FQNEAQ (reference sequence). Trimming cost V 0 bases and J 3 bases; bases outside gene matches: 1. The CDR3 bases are TGTGCCAGCAGCTTAGCGACAGGGGGTACAGATACGCAGTATTTT. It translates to CASSLATGGTDTQYF.